This TCR beta chain was captured by sequencing in a study of T cells in Graves' hyperthyroidism and ophthalmopathy. Germline lookup yields CDR1 MDHEN and CDR2 SYDVKM. The CDR3 covers 13 residues. Trimming left V 6 bases short and J 5 bases short, with 14 bases between. The investigators amplified TCR beta CDR3 regions from RNA transcripts. RT-PCR in the first round (using the HTBI primer set) targeted the TCR CDR3. Via MiXCR, TCRdb re-called the multiplex PCR reads, giving one row per CDR3 protein. The profile covers some 720,000 distinct CDR3 sequences, with roughly 15% appearing a single time and under 10% taken by the ten largest. A patient was excluded if there was uncontrolled infection, other autoimmune disease, pregnancy or lactation. This clonotype has only a few counts.

The V call is TRBV28, the J call TRBJ2-7; D is ambiguous. This clonotype originated in a man aged 18 to 30 with Graves' hyperthyroidism. The specimen was blood. CDR3 DNA: TGTGCCAGCAGCCCAAATTCGATCCACGAGCAGTACTTC. It is translated as CASSPNSIHEQYF.